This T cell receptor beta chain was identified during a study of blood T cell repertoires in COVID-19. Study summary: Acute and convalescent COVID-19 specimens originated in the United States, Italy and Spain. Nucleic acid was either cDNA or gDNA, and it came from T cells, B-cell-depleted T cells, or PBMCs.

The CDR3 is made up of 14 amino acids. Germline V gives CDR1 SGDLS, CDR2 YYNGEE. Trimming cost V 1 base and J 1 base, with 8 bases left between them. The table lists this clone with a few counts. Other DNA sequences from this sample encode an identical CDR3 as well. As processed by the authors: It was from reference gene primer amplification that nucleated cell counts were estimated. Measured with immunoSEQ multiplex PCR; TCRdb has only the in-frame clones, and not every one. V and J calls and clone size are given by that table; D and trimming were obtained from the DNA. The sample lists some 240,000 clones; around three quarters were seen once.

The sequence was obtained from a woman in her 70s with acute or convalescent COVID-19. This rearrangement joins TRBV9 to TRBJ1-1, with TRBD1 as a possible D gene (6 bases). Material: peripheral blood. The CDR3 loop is CASSVQGSNTEAFF. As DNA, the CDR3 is TGTGCCAGCAGCGTACAGGGGTCGAACACTGAAGCTTTCTTT. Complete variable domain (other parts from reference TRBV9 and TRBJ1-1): DSGVTQTPKHLITATGQRVTLRCSPRSGDLSVYWYQQSLDQGLQFLIQYYNGEERAKGNILERFSAQQFPDLHSELNLSSLELGDSALYFCASSVQGSNTEAFFGQGTRLTVV.